This entry is about one T cell receptor (beta chain). Its target is unknown. V lost 5 bases and J lost 2; bases outside the gene matches: 5. Looked up from germline, CDR1 is SGHAT and CDR2 is FQNNGV. This CDR3 has 14 residues. The entry originates in a study of cytomegalovirus exposure and HLA in healthy donors. The wider study: As released early, the data held about 85 million unique TCRs from HLA-typed donors. Study-level points and caveats: Based on reports, TCR beta sequences accurately predicted HLA-A and HLA-B alleles for most subjects. Some TCR beta chains (164 of them) were listed as cytomegalovirus-associated.

13 Jbeta primers and 60 Vbeta primers were used for the PCR. The repertoire was sequenced with immunoSEQ multiplex PCR; TCRdb's copy has only in-frame clones and lacks some. The sample data list some 150,000 clones. The rearrangement uses TRBV11-2 and TRBJ1-1; 7 nucleotides align to TRBD1. This TCR was sampled from a woman aged 18-29 years in good health and CMV-seropositive. Sample: PBMCs. CDR3 bases: TGTGCCAGCAGCACAAGGACAGGCAACACTGAAGCTTTCTTT. Protein: CASSTRTGNTEAFF.